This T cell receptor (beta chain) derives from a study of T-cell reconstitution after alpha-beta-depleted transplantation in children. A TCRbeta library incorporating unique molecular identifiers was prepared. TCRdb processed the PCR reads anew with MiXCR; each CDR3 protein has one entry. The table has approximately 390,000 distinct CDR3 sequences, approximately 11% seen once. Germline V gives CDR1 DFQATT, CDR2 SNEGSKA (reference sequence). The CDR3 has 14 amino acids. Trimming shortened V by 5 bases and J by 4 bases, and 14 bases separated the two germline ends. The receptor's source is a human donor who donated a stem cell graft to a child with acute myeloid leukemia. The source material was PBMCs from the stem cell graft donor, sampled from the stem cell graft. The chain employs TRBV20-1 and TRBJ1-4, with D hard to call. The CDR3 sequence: CSAPNPGYNEKLFF. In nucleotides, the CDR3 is TGCAGTGCTCCTAACCCGGGATATAATGAAAAACTGTTTTTT.